These 23 T cell receptor beta chains were all obtained from the same sample, sequenced in a study of response to subunit inactivated influenza vaccine. TCRdb processed the RT-PCR reads anew with MiXCR; each CDR3 protein has one entry. The sample holds 430,000 or so distinct CDR3 sequences; around 9.9% are singletons and the top ten take 12%. Specimen: PBMCs from blood, collected more than 35 days after vaccination. The source of these receptors is a man over 45 who received an inactivated influenza vaccine.

V is TRBV20-1 and J is TRBJ2-3; 7 nucleotides agree with TRBD2. The CDR3 sequence is 14 residues long. Germline trimming cut 6 bases from V and 2 bases from J; bases unmatched to any gene: 8. Germline assignment: CDR1 DFQATT and CDR2 SNEGSKA (reference sequence). In DNA form, the CDR3 reads TGCAGTGCAACGTACGGGGACTACACAGATACGCAGTATTTT. As protein: CSATYGDYTDTQYF.

This clonotype was found many times. The chain recombines TRBV2 with TRBJ1-1, with TRBD1 matching over 7 bases. This CDR3 is built from 14 residues. The junction had 2 bases not matched to a gene; V was cut back by 4 bases and J by 0 bases. Germline CDR1 and CDR2: SNHLY and FYNNEI. The CDR3 coding sequence is TGTGCCAGCAGTGGACAGGGACTGAACACTGAAGCTTTCTTT. Protein: CASSGQGLNTEAFF.

This clonotype has only a few counts. This chain connects TRBV5-1 to TRBJ2-5, with 7 bases that match TRBD2. The V gene end was trimmed by 0 bases and the J gene end by 3 bases; junction bases not matched to a gene: 5. The germline V gene encodes CDR1 SGHRS and CDR2 YFSETQ. The CDR3 loop spans 15 amino acids. DNA of the CDR3: TGCGCCAGCAGCTTGGGGTCTAGCGGTGAAGAGACCCAGTACTTC. Amino acid sequence: CASSLGSSGEETQYF.

This clonotype was found a few times. V usage is TRBV4-3 and J usage is TRBJ2-5, with 9 bases matching TRBD2. The CDR3 is made up of 14 amino acids. CDR1 is LGHNA, CDR2 YSLEER, per germline. V shed 3 bases, J shed 4 bases, and the junction held 3 bases outside the gene matches. This CDR3 reads CASSQLAGVETQYF. The CDR3 region has the DNA TGCGCCAGCAGCCAGTTAGCGGGAGTAGAGACCCAGTACTTC.

This clonotype has just a few counts. This sequence joins TRBV7-6 and TRBJ2-2; D is unresolved. The CDR3 is made up of 13 amino acids. Trimming pared 3 bases from V and 7 bases from J, leaving 9 bases between. CDR1 is SGHVS and CDR2 is FNYEAQ in the germline V gene. The CDR3 DNA sequence: TGTGCCAGCAGCTTGGTGGTGGTCGGGGAGCTGTTTTTT. It codes for CASSLVVVGELFF.

The rearrangement uses TRBV21-1 and TRBJ2-5; the listed D gene, TRBD2, was not tested against the DNA. TRBV21-1 constitutes a pseudogene. This CDR3 is built from 20 residues. The CDR3 sequence: CASSKGASGKRGQRQETQYF. CDR3 in DNA: TGTGCCAGCAGCAAAGGGGCTAGCGGGAAGAGGGGGCAGAGGCAAGAGACCCAGTACTTC.

This clonotype was observed a few times. The rearrangement uses TRBV29-1 and TRBJ2-5; D not certain. Looked up from germline, CDR1 is SQVTM and CDR2 is ANQGSEA. The CDR3 runs to 12 residues. With 5 bases removed from V and 1 base from J, the gap between germline ends came to 8 bases. CDR3: CSVTIVQETQYF. CDR3 nucleotide sequence: TGCAGCGTTACAATAGTCCAAGAGACCCAGTACTTC.

A few counts support this clonotype. J is TRBJ1-1 and V is TRBV12-3 or TRBV12-4; no firm D call. Trimming pared 8 bases from V and 8 bases from J, leaving 18 bases between. This CDR3 is built from 13 residues. CDR3 coding DNA: TGTGCCAGCGGACCCCTGGTGGAGGCGGAAGCTTTCTTT. This translates into CASGPLVEAEAFF.

V gene TRBV15 combines with J gene TRBJ2-2; no clear D. The V gene lost 3 bases and the J gene lost 3 bases, with 8 bases spanning the gap. Per germline, CDR1 LNHNV and CDR2 YYDKDF (reference sequence). This CDR3 has 14 residues. Here the CDR3 reads CATSRDGHTGELFF. CDR3 sequence (DNA): TGTGCCACCAGCAGGGACGGACACACCGGGGAGCTGTTTTTT.

This chain uses TRBV20-1 with TRBJ2-2; the D is unclear. Germline V lookup: CDR1 DFQATT, CDR2 SNEGSKA (reference sequence). The CDR3 is made up of 13 amino acids. Trimming removed 0 bases from V and 6 bases from J, with 8 bases in between. Here the CDR3 DNA reads TGCAGTGCTAGAGATTCGGGTGCCGGGGAGCTGTTTTTT. Protein: CSARDSGAGELFF.

At least ten counts were recorded for this clonotype. This chain joins TRBV12-3 or TRBV12-4 and TRBJ1-1; D gene unclear. This CDR3 region has 12 residues. V lost 4 bases, J lost 9 bases, and 12 bases lay in between. CDR3 amino acids: CASSSRLKKAFF. CDR3 DNA: TGTGCCAGCAGTTCGAGGTTAAAGAAAGCTTTCTTT.

In its sample, this clonotype was seen a few times. It is unclear where the CDR3 begins or ends on the DNA, so no DNA is shown, and the CDR3 is as TCRdb lists it. The V call is TRBV6-5, the J call TRBJ1-2; TRBD1, the table's D call, was not compared with the DNA. A total of 16 residues make up the CDR3, ends included. From germline, CDR1 is MNHEY and CDR2 SVGAGI. The CDR3 sequence is CASSYSPSSGQGGYTF.

This clonotype was seen repeatedly, ten times or more. This chain uses TRBV20-1 with TRBJ2-3; D is ambiguous. CDR1 and CDR2 from the germline V gene are DFQATT and SNEGSKA (reference sequence). This CDR3 has 12 residues. The ends were cut back, 0 bases at V and 5 bases at J, with 6 bases in the middle. The CDR3 coding sequence is TGCAGTGCTAGAGATGTGGGAGATACGCAGTATTTT. Translating gives CSARDVGDTQYF.

This chain connects TRBV7-9 to TRBJ1-1; D unresolved. The CDR3 totals 12 residues. With 8 bases removed from V and 7 bases from J, the gap between germline ends came to 14 bases. Germline V gene sequence: CDR1 SEHNR, CDR2 FQNEAQ (reference sequence). The CDR3 DNA is TGTGCCAGCGCGGCATCGCCCCATGAAGCTTTCTTT. Encoded protein: CASAASPHEAFF. The full variable domain, in which reference TRBV7-9 and TRBJ1-1 provide the parts outside the CDR3, is DTGVSQNPRHKITKRGQNVTFRCDPISEHNRLYWYRQTLGQGPEFLTYFQNEAQLEKSRLLSDRFSAERPKGSFSTLEIQRTEQGDSAMYLCASAASPHEAFFGQGTRLTVV.

This clonotype was detected a few times. This chain joins TRBV7-9 and TRBJ1-1; D is possibly TRBD1 (5 bases). This CDR3 is built from 15 residues. The ends were cut back, 5 bases at V and 0 bases at J, with 13 bases in the middle. Germline CDR1 is SEHNR and CDR2 is FQNEAQ (reference sequence). CDR3 bases: TGTGCCAGCAGCCTATCAGGGAGGCTGAACACTGAAGCTTTCTTT. This encodes CASSLSGRLNTEAFF.

This clonotype has just a few counts. The rearrangement uses TRBV7-2 and TRBJ1-1; the D gene is possibly TRBD1 (5 bases). The CDR3 contains 14 residues. V was pared by 7 bases and J by 4 bases, with 16 bases between. CDR1 SGHTA and CDR2 FQGNSA come from the germline V gene. CDR3 DNA sequence: TGTGCCAGCACCATTCCGGGGGGGGGCACTGAAGCTTTCTTT. Translated: CASTIPGGGTEAFF.

This clonotype was picked up a small number of times. The CDR3 coding sequence is TGTGCCAGCAGCCCTAGATTCACAGAGACCCAGTACTTC. This encodes CASSPRFTETQYF. This chain uses TRBV7-2 with TRBJ2-5; no firm D call. The CDR3 is made up of 13 amino acids. Germline V gene lookup returns CDR1 SGHTA and CDR2 FQGNSA. Trimming pared 5 bases from V and 4 bases from J, leaving 11 bases between.

This sequence joins TRBV18 and TRBJ1-1, with a possible D match to TRBD1 (5 bases). Germline lookup yields CDR1 KGHSH and CDR2 LQKENI. The CDR3 contains 15 residues. The germline V and J ends were trimmed by 5 bases and 4 bases, with 17 bases remaining between them. CDR3 bases: TGTGCCAGCTCAGTTACAGGCTCCATGGCCACTGAAGCTTTCTTT. Translation: CASSVTGSMATEAFF. Supplemented by reference TRBV18 and TRBJ1-1, the full variable domain reads NAGVMQNPRHLVRRRGQEARLRCSPMKGHSHVYWYRQLPEEGLKFMVYLQKENIIDESGMPKERFSAEFPKEGPSILRIQQVVRGDSAAYFCASSVTGSMATEAFFGQGTRLTVV.

The chain combines TRBV19 with TRBJ1-2; D is unclear. The V gene lost 4 bases and the J gene lost 3 bases, with 12 bases spanning the gap. The V gene's germline CDR1 is LNHDA and CDR2 SQIVND (reference sequence). The CDR3 totals 14 residues. The CDR3 DNA reads TGTGCCAGTAGTAACGATCCTACAGACTATGGCTACACCTTC. Translating it yields CASSNDPTDYGYTF.

The chain uses TRBV11-1 and TRBJ1-1; 10 bases line up with TRBD1. This CDR3 is 15 amino acids long. After removal of 5 bases from V and 4 bases from J, the junction contained 7 bases not matched to a gene. Germline V CDR1 and CDR2: SGHAT, FQDESV (reference sequence). In DNA, the CDR3 is TGTGCCAGCAGCCGCGACAGGGGGCATGGCACTGAAGCTTTCTTT. It encodes CASSRDRGHGTEAFF. Looking up the rest from reference TRBV11-1 and TRBJ1-1 gives the full variable domain: EAEVAQSPRYKITEKSQAVAFWCDPISGHATLYWYRQILGQGPELLVQFQDESVVDDSQLPKDRFSAERLKGVDSTLKIQPAELGDSAMYLCASSRDRGHGTEAFFGQGTRLTVV.

The rearrangement uses TRBV20-1 and TRBJ1-2; 7 nucleotides agree with TRBD1. The CDR3 contains 14 residues. CDR1 is DFQATT, CDR2 SNEGSKA, per germline (reference sequence). V was pared by 1 base and J by 4 bases, with 6 bases of the junction left unmatched. The CDR3, as DNA: TGCAGTGCTAGAGGGGGACAGCATATCTATGGCTACACCTTC. It is translated as CSARGGQHIYGYTF.

In its sample, this clonotype was seen a few times. The J gene is TRBJ2-1, the V gene TRBV2; D is unresolved. CDR1 is SNHLY and CDR2 is FYNNEI in the germline V gene. V was shortened by 7 bases and J by 2 bases, with 6 bases between the two germline ends. The CDR3 is made up of 12 amino acids. CDR3 in DNA: TGTGCCAGCATTCGCACCTACAATGAGCAGTTCTTC. This translates into CASIRTYNEQFF.

V and J are TRBV12-3 or TRBV12-4 and TRBJ2-5; the match to TRBD1 covers 10 bases. The V gene end was trimmed by 6 bases and the J gene end by 5 bases; junction bases not matched to a gene: 9. The CDR3 runs 15 residues. The CDR3 reads CASSSGTGEWETQYF. As DNA, the CDR3 is TGTGCCAGCAGCTCCGGGACAGGGGAGTGGGAGACCCAGTACTTC.